These T cell receptor beta chains were read from a single sample in a study of cytomegalovirus exposure and HLA in healthy donors. Only in-frame clones appear in the TCRdb table, and some are missing; sequencing was by immunoSEQ multiplex PCR. The sample holds about 190,000 clones, around three quarters seen once. What was sequenced was PBMCs. Receptors were obtained from a woman younger than 30 in good health and CMV-seronegative. Both conserved end residues are part of each CDR3. The order of the fields is J gene, V gene, clone size, D gene, CDR3 DNA, CDR3 protein. The D gene is left open where the match is weak. Size values are once, few and many counts, or a class for expanded clones, and some rows have none.

j_gene: TRBJ2-5
v_gene: TRBV5-6
abundance: NA
d_gene: TRBD1
CDR3nt: TGTGCCAGCAGCTCGACAGGGGAAGTAGGGCAGTACTTC
CDR3aa: CASSSTGEVGQYF

j_gene: TRBJ2-1
v_gene: TRBV4-3
abundance: NA
d_gene: TRBD2
CDR3nt: TGCGCCAGCAGCCAAGGGACTAGCGGGAGTTACAATGAGCAGTTCTTC
CDR3aa: CASSQGTSGSYNEQFF

j_gene: TRBJ1-3
v_gene: TRBV10-3
abundance: NA
d_gene: NA
CDR3nt: TGTGCCATCAGTGAGGGGAGCTCTGGAAACACCATATATTTT
CDR3aa: CAISEGSSGNTIYF

j_gene: TRBJ2-7
v_gene: TRBV7-6
abundance: few
d_gene: NA
CDR3nt: TGTGCCAGCAGCCCTCGCAGGACGGGGAGCGAGCAGTACTTC
CDR3aa: CASSPRRTGSEQYF

j_gene: TRBJ1-6
v_gene: TRBV28
abundance: NA
d_gene: NA
CDR3nt: TGTGCCAGCAGAACAGGGTGGAATTCACCCCTCCACTTT
CDR3aa: CASRTGWNSPLHF

j_gene: TRBJ1-5
v_gene: TRBV19
abundance: NA
d_gene: NA
CDR3nt: TGTGCCAGCGCCAGGGGTTTAAATCAGCCCCAGCATTTT
CDR3aa: CASARGLNQPQHF

j_gene: TRBJ2-1
v_gene: TRBV19
abundance: many
d_gene: TRBD2
CDR3nt: TGTGCCAGTAGTCTCGGACTAGCGGGGAGCTCCTACAATGAGCAGTTCTTC
CDR3aa: CASSLGLAGSSYNEQFF

j_gene: TRBJ2-2
v_gene: TRBV9
abundance: few
d_gene: TRBD1
CDR3nt: TGTGCCAGCAGCACCCGTGAGACAGGGGTCGACACCGGGGAGCTGTTTTTT
CDR3aa: CASSTRETGVDTGELFF

j_gene: TRBJ1-1
v_gene: TRBV5-5
abundance: NA
d_gene: TRBD1
CDR3nt: TGTGCCAGCAGCATCGCCCGCACAGGGGGACCGAACACTGAAGCTTTCTTT
CDR3aa: CASSIARTGGPNTEAFF

j_gene: TRBJ2-7
v_gene: TRBV27
abundance: NA
d_gene: TRBD1
CDR3nt: TGTGCCAGCAGTCGACAGGGGATGAACGAGCAGTACTTC
CDR3aa: CASSRQGMNEQYF

j_gene: TRBJ2-7
v_gene: TRBV6-6
abundance: NA
d_gene: NA
CDR3nt: TGTGCCAGCAGTCACGACAGCTACGAGCAGTACTTC
CDR3aa: CASSHDSYEQYF

j_gene: TRBJ1-5
v_gene: TRBV7-2
abundance: NA
d_gene: NA
CDR3nt: TGTGCCAGCAGCTTCGGTTTTAGCAATCAGCCCCAGCATTTT
CDR3aa: CASSFGFSNQPQHF

j_gene: TRBJ2-7
v_gene: TRBV11-2
abundance: NA
d_gene: TRBD2
CDR3nt: TGTGCCAGCAGCTTGGGAGGGGTAGCGCGTACCTACGAGCAGTACTTC
CDR3aa: CASSLGGVARTYEQYF

j_gene: TRBJ2-1
v_gene: TRBV27
abundance: NA
d_gene: TRBD2
CDR3nt: TGTGCCAGCAGTATAGCGGGAGATTACTACAATGAGCAGTTCTTC
CDR3aa: CASSIAGDYYNEQFF

j_gene: TRBJ1-6
v_gene: TRBV19
abundance: NA
d_gene: TRBD1
CDR3nt: TGTGCCAGTAGTATATCGGGACAGGGGGCTTCACCCCTCCACTTT
CDR3aa: CASSISGQGASPLHF

j_gene: TRBJ2-7
v_gene: TRBV15
abundance: NA
d_gene: NA
CDR3nt: TGTGCCACCAGCCGAGAGGCGACTACCCTCTACGAGCAGTACTTC
CDR3aa: CATSREATTLYEQYF

j_gene: TRBJ1-3
v_gene: TRBV9
abundance: NA
d_gene: NA
CDR3nt: TGTGCCAGCAGCTTTGACATTCCCTCTGGAAACACCATATATTTT
CDR3aa: CASSFDIPSGNTIYF

j_gene: TRBJ1-1
v_gene: TRBV6-4
abundance: NA
d_gene: NA
CDR3nt: TGTGCCAGCAGTGGCACCGTCGGGGGGGCGGTCGCTTTCTTT
CDR3aa: CASSGTVGGAVAFF

j_gene: TRBJ2-1
v_gene: TRBV5-4
abundance: NA
d_gene: NA
CDR3nt: TGTGCCAGCAGCTTGTCGCGGGACTCCTACAATGAGCAGTTCTTC
CDR3aa: CASSLSRDSYNEQFF

j_gene: TRBJ2-3
v_gene: TRBV7-8
abundance: NA
d_gene: TRBD2
CDR3nt: TGTGCCAGCAGGGGTCCCCTAGCGGGTACAGATACGCAGTATTTT
CDR3aa: CASRGPLAGTDTQYF

j_gene: TRBJ1-5
v_gene: TRBV6-5
abundance: NA
d_gene: NA
CDR3nt: TGTGCCAGCAGTACAGGACAGTGGGGCAATCAGCCCCAGCATTTT
CDR3aa: CASSTGQWGNQPQHF

j_gene: TRBJ2-7
v_gene: TRBV7-2
abundance: NA
d_gene: NA
CDR3nt: TGTGCCAGCAGCGGGACAAGTCCCCCCTACGAGCAGTACTTC
CDR3aa: CASSGTSPPYEQYF

j_gene: TRBJ1-2
v_gene: TRBV7-2
abundance: NA
d_gene: TRBD1
CDR3nt: TGTGCCAGCAGCCCCGCCCCCGACAGGGGTGATGGCTACACCTTC
CDR3aa: CASSPAPDRGDGYTF

j_gene: TRBJ1-3
v_gene: TRBV29-1
abundance: once
d_gene: NA
CDR3nt: TGCAGCGTCCCAAAGGGAGGGGTTGGTGGCGACACCATATATTTT
CDR3aa: CSVPKGGVGGDTIYF

j_gene: TRBJ2-1
v_gene: TRBV27
abundance: NA
d_gene: TRBD2
CDR3nt: TGTGCCAGCACGGGGGAGGGCCGCAATGAGCAGTTCTTC
CDR3aa: CASTGEGRNEQFF

j_gene: TRBJ2-5
v_gene: TRBV18
abundance: once
d_gene: TRBD2
CDR3nt: TGTGCCAGCTCACCCGTAGCGGGAGCGGGAGAGACCCAGTACTTC
CDR3aa: CASSPVAGAGETQYF

j_gene: TRBJ1-2
v_gene: TRBV6-1
abundance: NA
d_gene: TRBD1
CDR3nt: TGTGCCAGCAGTGAATTGAGGAGGGGGCATAACTATGGCTACACCTTC
CDR3aa: CASSELRRGHNYGYTF

j_gene: TRBJ1-2
v_gene: TRBV5-1
abundance: NA
d_gene: TRBD1
CDR3nt: TGCGCCAGCAGCTTGCCTCCGGGACAGGGACTTGATGGCTACACCTTC
CDR3aa: CASSLPPGQGLDGYTF

j_gene: TRBJ2-2
v_gene: TRBV18
abundance: NA
d_gene: NA
CDR3nt: TGTGCCAGCTTCTACAGAGCGAACACCGGGGAGCTGTTTTTT
CDR3aa: CASFYRANTGELFF

j_gene: TRBJ2-3
v_gene: TRBV28
abundance: NA
d_gene: TRBD2
CDR3nt: TGTGCCAGCAGTTCTGGCGGGGGAACCACAGATACGCAGTATTTT
CDR3aa: CASSSGGGTTDTQYF

j_gene: TRBJ2-2
v_gene: TRBV27
abundance: NA
d_gene: NA
CDR3nt: TGTGCCAGCAGTTTATTTGTTGAGGGTCGGCCCGGGGAGCTGTTTTTT
CDR3aa: CASSLFVEGRPGELFF

j_gene: TRBJ1-2
v_gene: TRBV7-2
abundance: NA
d_gene: NA
CDR3nt: TGTGCCAGCAGCTTAAGCGGCGCCAACTATGGCTACACCTTC
CDR3aa: CASSLSGANYGYTF

j_gene: TRBJ1-1
v_gene: TRBV28
abundance: few
d_gene: NA
CDR3nt: TGTGCCAGCACCCAGACCTCGGGAGGGGGCACTGAAGCTTTCTTT
CDR3aa: CASTQTSGGGTEAFF

j_gene: TRBJ1-1
v_gene: TRBV30
abundance: NA
d_gene: NA
CDR3nt: TGTGCCTGGATATATCCTAGCCCGAACACTGAAGCTTTCTTT
CDR3aa: CAWIYPSPNTEAFF

j_gene: TRBJ2-1
v_gene: TRBV28
abundance: NA
d_gene: TRBD2
CDR3nt: TGTGCCACTGGGACTAGCTCCTACAATGAGCAGTTCTTC
CDR3aa: CATGTSSYNEQFF

j_gene: TRBJ2-5
v_gene: TRBV28
abundance: NA
d_gene: TRBD2
CDR3nt: TGTGCCAGCAGTGATACTAGCGGGGGCGAGACCCAGTACTTC
CDR3aa: CASSDTSGGETQYF

j_gene: TRBJ1-5
v_gene: TRBV11-2
abundance: NA
d_gene: NA
CDR3nt: TGTGCCAGCAGCGGTGAACAGGGCACGCAGCCCCAGCATTTT
CDR3aa: CASSGEQGTQPQHF

j_gene: TRBJ2-6
v_gene: TRBV5-1
abundance: NA
d_gene: NA
CDR3nt: TGCGCCAGCAGCTTGCCCAGCTCTGGGGCCAACGTCCTGACTTTC
CDR3aa: CASSLPSSGANVLTF

j_gene: TRBJ2-7
v_gene: TRBV6-5
abundance: NA
d_gene: NA
CDR3nt: TGTGCCAGCAGGGGGACAACAGCCTACGAGCAGTACTTC
CDR3aa: CASRGTTAYEQYF

j_gene: TRBJ2-1
v_gene: TRBV6-6
abundance: once
d_gene: TRBD1
CDR3nt: TGTGCCAGCGTAAAAGGACAGGGGCAGTACAATGAGCAGTTCTTC
CDR3aa: CASVKGQGQYNEQFF

j_gene: TRBJ1-4
v_gene: TRBV9
abundance: NA
d_gene: NA
CDR3nt: TGTGCCAGCAGCGTAGCAGAGGGCGTGGGTGAAAAACTGTTTTTT
CDR3aa: CASSVAEGVGEKLFF

j_gene: TRBJ2-5
v_gene: TRBV14
abundance: NA
d_gene: NA
CDR3nt: TGTGCCAGCAGCCAACAGGGGATAGGTGCCCAGTACTTC
CDR3aa: CASSQQGIGAQYF

j_gene: TRBJ1-1
v_gene: TRBV9
abundance: few
d_gene: NA
CDR3nt: TGTGCCAGCAGCGTATCGGGGGGAGAAGCTTTCTTT
CDR3aa: CASSVSGGEAFF

j_gene: TRBJ1-1
v_gene: TRBV28
abundance: NA
d_gene: TRBD1
CDR3nt: TGTGCCAGCACCCAGACAGGGGTCGGCACTGAAGCTTTCTTT
CDR3aa: CASTQTGVGTEAFF

j_gene: TRBJ1-2
v_gene: TRBV7-9
abundance: once
d_gene: NA
CDR3nt: TGTGCCAGCAGCTTAGCCCAGGGTACCGAGGGCTACACCTTC
CDR3aa: CASSLAQGTEGYTF

j_gene: TRBJ1-3
v_gene: TRBV2
abundance: NA
d_gene: TRBD1
CDR3nt: TGTGCCAGCATTCAGGGCAGGGGGCAAAACACCATATATTTT
CDR3aa: CASIQGRGQNTIYF

j_gene: TRBJ2-3
v_gene: TRBV15
abundance: NA
d_gene: NA
CDR3nt: TGTGCCACCAGCAGAAACCGGGGAGATACGCAGTATTTT
CDR3aa: CATSRNRGDTQYF

j_gene: TRBJ1-5
v_gene: TRBV13
abundance: few
d_gene: TRBD1
CDR3nt: TGTGCCAGCAGCTCCGGACAGGGTTGGCAGCCCCAGCATTTT
CDR3aa: CASSSGQGWQPQHF

j_gene: TRBJ1-1
v_gene: TRBV5-1
abundance: NA
d_gene: NA
CDR3nt: TGCGCCAGCAGCCCCCGAGAGGGTGGAAACACTGAAGCTTTCTTT
CDR3aa: CASSPREGGNTEAFF

j_gene: TRBJ1-2
v_gene: TRBV27
abundance: NA
d_gene: TRBD1
CDR3nt: TGTGCCAGCAGGAAGGGACAGGGGGGACGTAACACCTTC
CDR3aa: CASRKGQGGRNTF

j_gene: TRBJ1-2
v_gene: TRBV6-1
abundance: NA
d_gene: TRBD1
CDR3nt: TGTGCCAGCAGTGAACCGGGACAGGGGCATGGCTACACCTTC
CDR3aa: CASSEPGQGHGYTF

j_gene: TRBJ2-2
v_gene: TRBV6-6
abundance: few
d_gene: NA
CDR3nt: TGTGCCAGCAGTTACGAGGGGGGGGGCGTCACCGGGGAGCTGTTTTTT
CDR3aa: CASSYEGGGVTGELFF

j_gene: TRBJ1-2
v_gene: TRBV9
abundance: NA
d_gene: NA
CDR3nt: TGTGCCAGCACCCCTAGGGGGGGGGCCTATGGCTACACCTTC
CDR3aa: CASTPRGGAYGYTF

j_gene: TRBJ2-5
v_gene: TRBV7-2
abundance: NA
d_gene: TRBD2
CDR3nt: TGTGCCAGCAGCACGGGACCCCTAGCGGGAGCGGAGACCCAGTACTTC
CDR3aa: CASSTGPLAGAETQYF

j_gene: TRBJ2-4
v_gene: TRBV19
abundance: NA
d_gene: TRBD1
CDR3nt: TGTGCCAGTAGTACGACAGGGAACATTCAGTACTTC
CDR3aa: CASSTTGNIQYF

j_gene: TRBJ1-2
v_gene: TRBV10-3
abundance: NA
d_gene: NA
CDR3nt: TGTGCCATCAGTGAGTCGCAACAGTCCAGCTATGGCTACACCTTC
CDR3aa: CAISESQQSSYGYTF

j_gene: TRBJ2-7
v_gene: TRBV11-2
abundance: NA
d_gene: TRBD1
CDR3nt: TGTGCCAGCAGCTTAGAACCCACAGGGGTTGTGCAGTACTTC
CDR3aa: CASSLEPTGVVQYF